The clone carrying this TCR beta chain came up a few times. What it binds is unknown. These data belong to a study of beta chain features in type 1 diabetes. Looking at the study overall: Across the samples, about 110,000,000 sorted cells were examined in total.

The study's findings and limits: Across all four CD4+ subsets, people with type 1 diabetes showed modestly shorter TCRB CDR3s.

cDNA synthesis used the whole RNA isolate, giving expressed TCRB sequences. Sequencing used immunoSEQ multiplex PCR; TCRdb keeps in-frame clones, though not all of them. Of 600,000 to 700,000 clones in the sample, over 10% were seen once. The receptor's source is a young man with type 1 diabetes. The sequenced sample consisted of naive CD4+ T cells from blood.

CDR3 nucleotide sequence: TGTGCCATCAGTGAGTCGCGGCAGCCTCAAGAGACCCAGTACTTC. This encodes CAISESRQPQETQYF. V usage is TRBV10-3 and J usage is TRBJ2-5; no clear D gene. CDR3 size: 15 residues. Trimming left V 0 bases short and J 2 bases short, with 10 bases between. Germline values: CDR1 ENHRY, CDR2 SYGVKD.